This TCR beta chain was identified during a study of CD8 T cells in Susac syndrome. V was trimmed by 6 bases and J by 1 base, leaving 11 bases between them. CDR1 and CDR2 (germline): SQVTM, ANQGSEA. The CDR3 is 13 amino acids. It was with random hexamers that about 0.45 to 1 ug RNA was reverse transcribed. TCRdb analysed the immunoSEQ multiplex PCR reads with MiXCR anew, one entry per CDR3 protein. The profile shows 120,000 to 150,000 distinct CDR3 sequences, 90% to 95% of them singletons. TEMRA cells were enriched by FACS, while CD8+ and CD4+ T cells were obtained through a negative isolation that was performed magnetically.

Material: CD4+ T cells from PBMCs. This receptor was taken from a human donor with multiple sclerosis. This sequence joins TRBV29-1 and TRBJ2-3, with no clear D. CDR3 coding DNA: TGCAGCGTAGTGGTGGCCGGCACAGATACGCAGTATTTT. Its translation is CSVVVAGTDTQYF.